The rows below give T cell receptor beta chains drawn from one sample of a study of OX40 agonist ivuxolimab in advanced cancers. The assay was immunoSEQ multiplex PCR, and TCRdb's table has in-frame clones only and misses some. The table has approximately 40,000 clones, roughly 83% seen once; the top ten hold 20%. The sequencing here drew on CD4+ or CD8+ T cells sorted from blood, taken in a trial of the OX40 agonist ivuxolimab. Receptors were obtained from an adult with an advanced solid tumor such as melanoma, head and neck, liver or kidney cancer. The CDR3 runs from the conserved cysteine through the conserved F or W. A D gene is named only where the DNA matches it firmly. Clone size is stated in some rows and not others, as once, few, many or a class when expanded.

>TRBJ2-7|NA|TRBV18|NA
CASSPISDEQYF
TGTGCCAGCTCACCGATTTCTGACGAGCAGTACTTC
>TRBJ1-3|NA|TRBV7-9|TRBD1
CASSLGTGFSGNTIYF
TGTGCCAGCAGCTTAGGGACAGGGTTCTCTGGAAACACCATATATTTT
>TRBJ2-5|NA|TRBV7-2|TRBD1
CASSPWSGGMAGQETQYF
TGTGCCAGCAGCCCTTGGTCAGGGGGCATGGCGGGACAAGAGACCCAGTACTTC
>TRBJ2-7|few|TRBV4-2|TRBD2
CASSQGGEVEQYF
TGTGCCAGCAGCCAGGGGGGGGAAGTCGAGCAGTACTTC
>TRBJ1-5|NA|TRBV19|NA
CASSVLLIGGNQPQHF
TGTGCCAGTAGTGTACTCCTGATAGGGGGCAATCAGCCCCAGCATTTT
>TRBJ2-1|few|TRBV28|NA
CASSWGSDEQFF
TGTGCCAGCAGTTGGGGATCGGATGAGCAGTTCTTC
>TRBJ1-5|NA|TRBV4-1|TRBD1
CASSQAGTGVQPQHF
TGCGCCAGCAGCCAAGCCGGGACAGGGGTTCAGCCCCAGCATTTT
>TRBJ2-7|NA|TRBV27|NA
CASSLTRGSYEQYF
TGTGCCAGCAGTTTAACGCGGGGCTCCTACGAGCAGTACTTC
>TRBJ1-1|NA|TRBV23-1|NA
CASSLRGGSEAFF
TGCGCCAGCAGTTTAAGGGGGGGGTCTGAAGCTTTCTTT
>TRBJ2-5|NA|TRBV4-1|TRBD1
CASSQPGQAYQETQYF
TGCGCCAGCAGCCAACCCGGACAGGCCTACCAAGAGACCCAGTACTTC
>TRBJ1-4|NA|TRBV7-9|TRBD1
CASSLRTGSEKLFF
TGTGCCAGCAGCCTAAGGACAGGAAGCGAAAAACTGTTTTTT
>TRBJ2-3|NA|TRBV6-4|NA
CASSPQSGSGTDTQYF
TGTGCCAGCAGTCCACAAAGCGGGTCGGGGACAGATACGCAGTATTTT
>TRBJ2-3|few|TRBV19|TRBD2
CASSIAGGGTDTQYF
TGTGCCAGTAGTATAGCGGGGGGGGGAACAGATACGCAGTATTTT
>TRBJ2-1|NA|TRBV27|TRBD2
CASSLTSGYNEQFF
TGTGCCAGCAGCTTGACTAGCGGATACAATGAGCAGTTCTTC
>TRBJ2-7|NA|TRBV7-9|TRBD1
CASSSGQGFSYEQYF
TGTGCCAGCAGCTCCGGACAGGGTTTCTCCTACGAGCAGTACTTC
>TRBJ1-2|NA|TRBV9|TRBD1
CASSVYDSGTEIDYGYTF
TGTGCCAGCAGCGTCTATGACTCCGGGACAGAGATCGACTATGGCTACACCTTC
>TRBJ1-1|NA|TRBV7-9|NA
CASSLGPDIEAFF
TGTGCCAGCAGCTTAGGGCCTGACATTGAAGCTTTCTTT
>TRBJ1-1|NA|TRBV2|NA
CASLLGLNTEAFF
TGTGCCAGCTTGCTGGGTTTGAACACTGAAGCTTTCTTT
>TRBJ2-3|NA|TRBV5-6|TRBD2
CASSFGAGGADTQYF
TGTGCCAGCAGCTTTGGTGCGGGAGGGGCAGATACGCAGTATTTT
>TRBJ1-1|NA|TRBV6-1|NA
CASRRRGTEAFF
TGTGCCAGCCGTAGGAGGGGGACTGAAGCTTTCTTT
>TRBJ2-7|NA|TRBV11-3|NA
CASSGDMYPNEQYF
TGTGCCAGCAGCGGCGACATGTACCCGAACGAGCAGTACTTC
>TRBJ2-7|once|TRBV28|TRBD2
CASSLPAGGPLDEQYF
TGTGCCAGCAGTTTACCCGCGGGAGGCCCCCTGGACGAGCAGTACTTC
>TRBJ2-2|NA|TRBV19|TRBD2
CASSFLAGGAFGELFF
TGTGCCAGTAGTTTCCTAGCGGGAGGGGCATTTGGGGAGCTGTTTTTT
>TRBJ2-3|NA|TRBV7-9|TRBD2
CASSQERGVGTDTQYF
TGTGCCAGCAGCCAAGAGCGGGGTGTGGGGACAGATACGCAGTATTTT
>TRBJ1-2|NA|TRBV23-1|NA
CASSPPGTRTGYTF
TGCGCCAGCAGTCCACCCGGGACGCGGACTGGCTACACCTTC
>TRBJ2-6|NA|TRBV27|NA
CASSPSGSSGANVLTF
TGTGCCAGCAGTCCCTCCGGGAGCTCTGGGGCCAACGTCCTGACTTTC
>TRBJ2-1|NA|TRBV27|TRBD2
CASSSVPGLAGEDEQFF
TGTGCCAGCAGTTCAGTACCCGGACTAGCGGGAGAGGATGAGCAGTTCTTC
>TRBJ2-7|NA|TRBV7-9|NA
CASSLGGWYEQYF
TGTGCCAGCAGCTTAGGGGGTTGGTACGAGCAGTACTTC
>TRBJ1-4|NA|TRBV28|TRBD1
CASSLLPLWTGAVEKLFF
TGTGCCAGCAGTTTACTACCCCTCTGGACAGGGGCGGTTGAAAAACTGTTTTTT
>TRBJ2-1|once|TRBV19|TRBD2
CASTQAAGGGYEQFF
TGTGCCAGTACTCAGGCGGCGGGGGGAGGATATGAGCAGTTCTTC
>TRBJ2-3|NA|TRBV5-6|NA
CASSLDGDTQYF
TGTGCCAGCAGCTTGGATGGAGATACGCAGTATTTT
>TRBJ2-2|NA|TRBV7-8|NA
CASSGNTGELFF
TGTGCCAGCAGCGGGAACACCGGGGAGCTGTTTTTT
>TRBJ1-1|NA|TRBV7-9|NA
CASSFPGTGAFF
TGTGCCAGCAGCTTTCCCGGGACTGGGGCTTTCTTT
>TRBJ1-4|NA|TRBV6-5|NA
CASSYSISGKLFF
TGTGCCAGCAGTTACTCGATCAGTGGAAAACTGTTTTTT
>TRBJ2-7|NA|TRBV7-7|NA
CASSLSGWTTQYF
TGTGCTAGCAGCTTGAGCGGGTGGACTACGCAGTACTTC
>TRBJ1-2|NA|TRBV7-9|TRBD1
CASSLGTGLPGYTF
TGTGCCAGCAGCTTAGGGACAGGGCTACCTGGCTACACCTTC
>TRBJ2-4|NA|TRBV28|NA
CASRESALAKNIQYF
TGTGCCAGCAGGGAGAGCGCCCTAGCCAAAAACATTCAGTACTTC
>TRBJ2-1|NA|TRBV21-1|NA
CASSPLAGDVNEQFF
TGTGCCAGCAGCCCACTAGCGGGAGACGTCAATGAGCAGTTCTTC
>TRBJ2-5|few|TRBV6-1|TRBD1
CASSPGTDQETQYF
TGTGCCAGCAGTCCCGGGACAGACCAAGAGACCCAGTACTTC
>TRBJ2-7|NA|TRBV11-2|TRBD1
CASSLDRDRGVHEQYF
TGTGCCAGCAGCTTAGATCGCGACAGGGGTGTGCACGAGCAGTACTTC
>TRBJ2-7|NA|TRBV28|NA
CASSLGVGAYEQYF
TGTGCCAGCAGTTTAGGGGTAGGGGCCTACGAGCAGTACTTC
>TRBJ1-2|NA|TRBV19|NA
CASSNGGVVGYTF
TGTGCCAGTAGCAATGGAGGGGTGGTTGGCTACACCTTC
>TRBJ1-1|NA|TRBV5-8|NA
CASSLIVGAEAFF
TGTGCCAGCAGCTTGATTGTTGGCGCTGAAGCTTTCTTT
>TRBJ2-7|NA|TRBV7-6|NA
CASSLSLDRNEQYF
TGTGCCAGCAGCTTATCCCTAGACCGCAACGAGCAGTACTTC
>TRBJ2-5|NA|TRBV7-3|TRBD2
CASSPSGGAETQYF
TGTGCCAGCAGCCCTAGCGGGGGGGCAGAGACCCAGTACTTC
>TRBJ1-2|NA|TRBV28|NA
CASSLSGSEYYGYTF
TGTGCCAGCAGTTTATCAGGGAGTGAATACTATGGCTACACCTTC
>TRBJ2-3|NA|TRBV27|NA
CASSPSLAPDTQYF
TGTGCCAGCAGTCCATCCCTAGCGCCGGATACGCAGTATTTT
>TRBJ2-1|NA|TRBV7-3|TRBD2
CASSSEPGLAEYNEQFF
TGTGCCAGCAGCTCGGAGCCGGGACTAGCGGAATACAATGAGCAGTTCTTC
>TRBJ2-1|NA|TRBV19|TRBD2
CASSMGGGAYNEQFF
TGTGCCAGTAGTATGGGCGGGGGGGCCTACAATGAGCAGTTCTTC
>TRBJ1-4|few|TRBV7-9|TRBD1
CHMYRGSSCYEKLFF
TGTCATATGTACAGGGGATCATCTTGTTATGAAAAACTGTTTTTT